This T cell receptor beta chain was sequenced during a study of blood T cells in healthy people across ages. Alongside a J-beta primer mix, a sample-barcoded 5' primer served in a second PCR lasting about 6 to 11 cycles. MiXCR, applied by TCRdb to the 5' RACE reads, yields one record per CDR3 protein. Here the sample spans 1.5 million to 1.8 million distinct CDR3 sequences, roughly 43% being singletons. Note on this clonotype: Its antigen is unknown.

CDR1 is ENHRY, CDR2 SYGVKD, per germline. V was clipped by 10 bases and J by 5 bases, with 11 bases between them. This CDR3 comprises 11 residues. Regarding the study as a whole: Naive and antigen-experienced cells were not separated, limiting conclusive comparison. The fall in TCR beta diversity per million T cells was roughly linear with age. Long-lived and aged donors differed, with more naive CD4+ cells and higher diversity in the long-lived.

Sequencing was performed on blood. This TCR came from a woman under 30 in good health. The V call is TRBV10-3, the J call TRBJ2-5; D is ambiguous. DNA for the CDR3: TGTGCCACCTCATGGGGTGAGACCCAGTACTTC. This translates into CATSWGETQYF.